The subject of this entry is one T cell receptor beta chain. The antigen is unknown. Central memory, naive, regulatory and stem cell-like memory CD4+ cells were sorted by CD45RO/CCR7/CD25/CD127/CD95/CD27. This CDR3 is 15 amino acids long. Germline CDR1 is KGHSH and CDR2 is LQKENI. V was clipped by 4 bases and J by 4 bases; unmatched bases: 4. The investigators reverse transcribed all of the isolated RNA, so they sequenced expressed TCRB transcripts. Only in-frame clones appear in the TCRdb table, and some are missing; sequencing was by immunoSEQ multiplex PCR. This table has hundreds of thousands of clones, roughly two thirds appearing once. These data come from a study of beta chain features in type 1 diabetes. Study-wide findings and caveats: Among patients with Type 1 diabetes, TCRB CDR3s were moderately but significantly shorter in every one of the four CD4+ subsets. Naive, central memory and regulatory TCRB repertoires appeared more similar among patients than healthy donors. High-TCR-expressing cells could be over-represented by cDNA sequencing.

This clonotype was sampled from a man in his thirties or forties in good health. Sequenced input: naive CD4+ T cells from blood. This chain joins TRBV18 and TRBJ2-7, with 13 bases aligning to TRBD2. Here the CDR3 DNA reads TGTGCCAGCTCACATGGACTAGCGGGAGCGTACGAGCAGTACTTC. Its translation: CASSHGLAGAYEQYF.